Shown below are 13 T cell receptor beta chains from a single sample sequenced in a study of T cell clonality in common variable immunodeficiency. The repertoire was sequenced with immunoSEQ multiplex PCR; TCRdb's copy has only in-frame clones and lacks some. The sample contains about 55,000 clones, none of them singletons. The specimen sequenced was peripheral blood mononuclear cells. All receptors come from a person aged 18 to 75 in good health.

Ten or more counts support this clone. The CDR3 loop reads CASSLQGNTEAFF. CDR3 bases read: TGTGCCAGCAGCCTACAGGGAAACACTGAA. The chain links TRBV14 to TRBJ1-1; possibly TRBD1 for D (6 bases). Sequencing ends 3 residues short of the CDR3 end; the germline J gene provides the rest. Trimming left V 4 bases short and J 2 bases short, with 8 bases between. This CDR3 has 13 amino acids. Per the germline V gene, CDR1 is SGHDN and CDR2 is FVKESK. Variable domain in full (rest from reference TRBV14 and TRBJ1-1): EAGVTQFPSHSVIEKGQTVTLRCDPISGHDNLYWYRRVMGKEIKFLLHFVKESKQDESGMPNNRFLAERTGGTYSTLKVQPAELEDSGVYFCASSLQGNTEAFFGQGTRLTVV.

The table lists this clone with many counts. The read falls 3 residues short of the CDR3 end, and the missing part is taken from the germline J gene. V and J are TRBV20-1 and TRBJ2-3, with 9 bases lining up with TRBD1. V trimming: 0 bases; J trimming: 7 bases; junction bases outside the gene matches: 11. The CDR3 totals 16 residues. From germline, CDR1 is DFQATT and CDR2 SNEGSKA (reference sequence). The CDR3 protein is CSARDPGQGLSYTQYF. The covered CDR3 bases are TGCAGTGCTAGAGATCCCGGACAGGGGTTAAGTTATACG.

At least ten counts were recorded for this clone. From the germline J gene comes the end of the CDR3, since the read stops 3 residues before it. The chain combines TRBV29-1 with TRBJ1-2; a possible D gene is TRBD1 (5 bases). The germline V gene has CDR1 SQVTM and CDR2 ANQGSEA. The V end lost 5 bases, the J end lost 5 bases, and 12 bases lay between the germline ends. The CDR3 length is 12 residues. CDR3 sequence reads: CSVQGGEYGYTF. The sequenced CDR3 bases are TGCAGCGTTCAGGGCGGCGAATATGGC.

Remarks on this clone: Coverage ceases 3 residues before the CDR3 finishes, and the germline J gene fills in the end. The chain couples TRBV7-2 to TRBJ1-2; D uncertain. The CDR3 loop spans 13 amino acids. CDR1 is SGHTA, CDR2 FQGNSA, per germline. The covered CDR3 bases are TGTGCCAGCAGCTTATACACATACAATGAC. Translating it yields CASSLYTYND. The complete CDR3 sequence is CASSLYTYNDYTF.

This clone was detected many times. The CDR3 goes on 3 residues after the read ends, and that part is filled in from the germline J gene. The gene calls are TRBV7-2 and TRBJ1-2; D is possibly TRBD1 (5 bases). V lost 1 base, J lost 4 bases, and 10 bases lay in between. Germline V gives CDR1 SGHTA, CDR2 FQGNSA. CDR3 length: 14 amino acids. The CDR3 sequence: CASSLGGDGYGYTF. The CDR3 bases that were read are TGTGCCAGCAGCTTAGGGGGGGATGGCTATGGC.

The sample holds a few counts of this clone. The read falls 3 residues short of the CDR3 end, and the missing part is taken from the germline J gene. The chain carries TRBV6-1 and TRBJ1-2, with 7 positions matching TRBD1. Germline CDR1 MNHNS, CDR2 SASEGT. The CDR3 totals 15 residues. The CDR3 is CASSEGSGQSYDYTF. The sequenced part of the CDR3 DNA is TGTGCCAGCAGTGAAGGATCGGGACAGAGCTACGAC.

This clone was counted many times. The CDR3 goes on 3 residues after the read ends, and that part is filled in from the germline J gene. The chain joins TRBV6-2 or TRBV6-3 to TRBJ1-6, with D maybe TRBD1 (6 bases). CDR1 is MNHEY and CDR2 is SVGEGT in the germline V gene. V lost 4 bases to trimming and J lost 1 base, with 8 bases between them. This CDR3 contains 15 residues. The DNA read from the CDR3 is TGTGCCAGCAGTTTAAGGGGGTCCTATAATTCACCC. Translation: CASSLRGSYNSP. From start to end, the CDR3 is CASSLRGSYNSPLHF.

This clone was found many times. CDR3 bases read: TGTGCCAGTAGCTCACAGGGGATGGGGAACACTGAA. The encoded protein is CASSSQGMGNTE. The whole CDR3 protein reads CASSSQGMGNTEAFF. This rearrangement joins TRBV19 to TRBJ1-1; TRBD1 agrees at 7 bases. The read gets to within 3 residues of the CDR3 end, and the germline J gene fills in the rest. Germline V gene sequence: CDR1 LNHDA, CDR2 SQIVND (reference sequence). V dropped 6 bases and J dropped 1; count of bases not matched to a gene: 8. The CDR3 has 15 residues.

This clone has ten or more counts. Sequencing ends 3 residues short of the CDR3 end; the germline J gene provides the rest. The chain couples TRBV2 to TRBJ2-5; no reliable D call. The germline CDR1 and CDR2 sequences are SNHLY and FYNNEI. The CDR3 has 14 amino acids. Trimming removed 7 bases from V and 2 bases from J, with 14 bases in between. The sequenced part of the CDR3 DNA is TGTGCCAGCACACGAGCATACGGGCAAGAGACC. Its translation: CASTRAYGQET. The entire CDR3 sequence reads CASTRAYGQETQYF.

This clone was recorded many times. The read falls 3 residues short of the CDR3 end, and the missing part is taken from the germline J gene. The chain combines TRBV29-1 with TRBJ1-1, with D hard to call. V was trimmed by 1 base and J by 4 bases, leaving 10 bases between them. Germline V gene lookup returns CDR1 SQVTM and CDR2 ANQGSEA. The CDR3 is 13 residues long. The part of the CDR3 DNA that was read is TGCAGCGTTGAAGTAGCCTCGGGCACTGAA. Residues: CSVEVASGTE. The full-length CDR3 reads as CSVEVASGTEAFF. Complete variable domain (other parts from reference TRBV29-1 and TRBJ1-1): SAVISQKPSRDICQRGTSLTIQCQVDSQVTMMFWYRQQPGQSLTLIATANQGSEATYESGFVIDKFPISRPNLTFSTLTVSNMSPEDSSIYLCSVEVASGTEAFFGQGTRLTVV.

In this sample, this clone turned up many times. The CDR3 is cut off 3 residues early in the read; its end comes from the germline J gene. The chain has TRBV7-9 and TRBJ2-7; TRBD1 agrees at 7 bases. In germline, CDR1 is SEHNR, CDR2 FQNEAQ (reference sequence). The ends lost 5 bases at V and 2 bases at J; junction bases unmatched: 9. This CDR3 comprises 15 residues. CDR3 protein: CASSPDRVYAYEQYF. Incomplete CDR3 DNA: TGTGCCAGCAGCCCTGACAGGGTTTACGCCTACGAG.

This clone was seen a handful of times. The read terminates 3 residues before the CDR3 end, so the remaining end is supplied by the germline J gene. The chain recombines TRBV4-2 with TRBJ2-7; 11 bases agree with TRBD2. Trimming cost V 0 bases and J 2 bases; bases outside gene matches: 0. Germline V gene sequence: CDR1 LGHNA, CDR2 YNFKEQ. The CDR3 extends over 15 amino acids. Partial CDR3 DNA: TGTGCCAGCAGCCAAGATAGCGGGAGGGCCTACGAG. This sequence encodes CASSQDSGRAYE. The entire CDR3 protein reads CASSQDSGRAYEQYF.

This CDR3 is CASSWGDRTSGNTIYF. CDR3 DNA, as far as it was read: TGCGCCAGCAGCTGGGGAGACAGGACCTCTGGAAACACC. V usage is TRBV5-1 and J usage is TRBJ1-3; perhaps TRBD1 as D (6 bases). From the germline J gene comes the end of the CDR3, since the read stops 3 residues before it. CDR1 and CDR2 from the germline V gene are SGHRS and YFSETQ. The ends were cut back, 3 bases at V and 0 bases at J, with 13 bases in the middle. CDR3 length equals 16 residues.